The 30 T cell receptor beta chains in this list originate from one sample, sequenced in a study of Ad26.COV2.S vaccination and SARS-CoV-2 variants. Indicated treatment: 15 to 20 received Ad26.COV2.S at low or high dose, single or two shots; several received placebo; per-sample allocation not given. The investigators took samples on day 63 after the first vaccine or placebo injection. Here immunoSEQ multiplex PCR was the method, and the copy in TCRdb shows in-frame clones only, minus some. The repertoire holds fewer than 400,000 clones, with roughly 88% as singletons. Sequenced here: peripheral blood, sampled in a trial of Ad26.COV2.S vaccine versus placebo. These receptors originate from a person between 18 and 59 years old who received the Ad26.COV2.S COVID-19 vaccine or a placebo.

This clone was found once. V usage is TRBV5-8 and J usage is TRBJ1-1, with 9 bases fitting TRBD1. CDR3 length: 16 amino acids. The V gene's germline CDR1 is SGHTS and CDR2 YDEGEE. Germline trimming cut 6 bases from V and 0 bases from J; bases unmatched to any gene: 9. The CDR3 DNA reads TGTGCCAGCAATGAGGACAGGGGTTTTATGAACACTGAAGCTTTCTTT. Translation: CASNEDRGFMNTEAFF.

The V call is TRBV4-3, the J call TRBJ2-4, with D possibly matching TRBD1 (5 bases). V was trimmed by 5 bases and J by 3 bases, leaving 20 bases between them. The CDR3 extends over 17 amino acids. CDR1 is LGHNA, CDR2 YSLEER, per germline. The CDR3 bases are TGCGCCAGCAGCTCCACCCACTACGACAGAAACAAAAACATTCAGTACTTC. Translation: CASSSTHYDRNKNIQYF.

This clone was recorded only once. This sequence joins TRBV3-1 (or the pseudogene TRBV3-2) and TRBJ1-3; no firm D call. V lost 5 bases to trimming and J lost 0 bases, with 20 bases between them. Germline V CDR1 and CDR2: LGHDT, YNNKEL (reference sequence). CDR3 size: 18 residues. The CDR3, as DNA: TGTGCCAGCAGCAAATCCGGACTGCGATCTACCTCTGGAAACACCATATATTTT. Translation gives CASSKSGLRSTSGNTIYF.

The V call is TRBV28, the J call TRBJ1-2, with D possibly TRBD1 on 5 matching bases. This CDR3 has 15 residues. V dropped 4 bases and J dropped 8 bases, with 20 bases sitting between them. Germline V gene data show CDR1 as MDHEN and CDR2 as SYDVKM. The CDR3 sequence: CASSSPGVLGEGYTF. In DNA, the CDR3 is TGTGCCAGCAGTTCCCCGGGAGTTCTGGGGGAGGGCTACACCTTC.

The CDR3 protein is CASPPGTSGYEQYV. Written as DNA, the CDR3 is TGCGCCAGCCCTCCCGGGACTAGCGGCTACGAGCAGTACGTC. The rearrangement links TRBV23-1 to TRBJ2-7; 11 positions match TRBD2. TRBV23-1 is treated as an ORF (open reading frame) with a function not yet certain. With V trimmed by 8 bases and J by 3 bases, 6 bases remained unmatched. The CDR3 covers 14 residues.

The genes are TRBV19 and TRBJ1-1; 11 bases align to TRBD1. The CDR3 is 19 amino acids. Unmatched junction bases numbered 14, after V lost 4 bases and J lost 1 base. Germline CDR1 is LNHDA and CDR2 is SQIVND (reference sequence). CDR3 nucleotide sequence: TGTGCCAGTAGTACTTCCCGGGACAGGGGGGAATTTTCGAACACTGAAGCTTTCTTT. The encoded protein is CASSTSRDRGEFSNTEAFF.

The gene calls are TRBV3-1 (or the pseudogene TRBV3-2) and TRBJ2-3; D is unclear. V lost 5 bases, J lost 6 bases, and 15 bases lay in between. The germline gives CDR1 LGHDT, CDR2 YNNKEL (reference sequence). The CDR3 totals 14 residues. CDR3 nucleotides: TGTGCCAGCAGCTCAACCCAGGTTTGGGATACGCAGTATTTT. Translating gives CASSSTQVWDTQYF.

This rearrangement joins TRBV28 to TRBJ1-3; D call uncertain. Trimming took 8 bases from V and 0 from J, leaving 8 bases between them. Germline lookup yields CDR1 MDHEN and CDR2 SYDVKM. This CDR3 has 13 residues. CDR3 DNA sequence: TGTGCCAGCTTACCGGGCTCTGGAAACACCATATATTTT. Protein product: CASLPGSGNTIYF. The whole variable domain, filled in from reference TRBV28 and TRBJ1-3, reads DVKVTQSSRYLVKRTGEKVFLECVQDMDHENMFWYRQDPGLGLRLIYFSYDVKMKEKGDIPEGYSVSREKKERFSLILESASTNQTSMYLCASLPGSGNTIYFGEGSWLTVV.

This chain joins TRBV7-8 and TRBJ1-1; tentatively, D is TRBD1 (5 bases). CDR3 length equals 14 residues. Trimming shortened V by 2 bases and J by 3 bases, and 10 bases separated the two germline ends. From germline, CDR1 is SGHVS and CDR2 FQNEAQ. The CDR3 spells CASSLNQGDTEAFF. The CDR3 bases are TGTGCCAGCAGCTTAAATCAGGGTGACACTGAAGCTTTCTTT.

This rearrangement joins TRBV29-1 to TRBJ2-1; D gene ambiguous. The CDR3 has 15 amino acids. CDR1 is SQVTM and CDR2 is ANQGSEA in the germline V gene. V was cut by 1 base and J by 4 bases, with 14 bases left in between. The CDR3 nucleotides are TGCAGCGTTGAAGTCCCCCCTGGGGTTTACAATGAGCAGTTCTTC. Translated, it gives CSVEVPPGVYNEQFF.

The V and J genes are TRBV10-3 and TRBJ1-4; D perhaps matches TRBD1 (5 bases). The V gene's germline CDR1 is ENHRY and CDR2 SYGVKD. Trimming cost V 3 bases and J 10 bases, with 15 bases left between them. The CDR3 spans 14 residues. For the CDR3, the DNA is TGTGCCATCAGTGATTGGGGGATTTCAGCAAAACTGTTTTTT. Translated, it gives CAISDWGISAKLFF.

The chain recombines TRBV6-2 or TRBV6-3 with TRBJ1-5; D gene unclear. Deletions cut 4 bases from V and 5 bases from J, with 6 bases between. This CDR3 spans 12 amino acids. Looked up from germline, CDR1 is MNHEY and CDR2 is SVGEGT. This CDR3 reads CASSFGDQPQHF. The CDR3 DNA sequence: TGTGCCAGCAGTTTCGGAGATCAGCCCCAGCATTTT.

The chain carries TRBV4-1 and TRBJ2-2, with TRBD2 matching over 13 bases. The CDR3 is 17 amino acids. V shed 7 bases, J shed 2 bases, and the junction held 7 bases outside the gene matches. Germline V gene sequence: CDR1 MGHRA, CDR2 YSYEKL. CDR3 sequence: CASNRLAGGLNTGELFF. The CDR3, as DNA: TGCGCCAGCAATAGACTAGCGGGGGGACTTAACACCGGGGAGCTGTTTTTT.

This chain uses TRBV19 with TRBJ2-4; unclear D gene. V was cut by 1 base and J by 9 bases, with 4 bases left in between. The CDR3 covers 11 residues. Germline V lookup: CDR1 LNHDA, CDR2 SQIVND (reference sequence). The CDR3 protein is CASSIGGIQYF. The CDR3 nucleotides read TGTGCCAGTAGTATAGGAGGCATTCAGTACTTC. Using reference TRBV19 and TRBJ2-4 for the parts outside the CDR3, the full variable domain is DGGITQSPKYLFRKEGQNVTLSCEQNLNHDAMYWYRQDPGQGLRLIYYSQIVNDFQKGDIAEGYSVSREKKESFPLTVTSAQKNPTAFYLCASSIGGIQYFGAGTRLSVL.

This rearrangement joins TRBV29-1 to TRBJ2-1; D remains unclear. Per the germline V gene, CDR1 is SQVTM and CDR2 is ANQGSEA. The CDR3 covers 17 residues. V was shortened by 0 bases and J by 3 bases, with 18 bases between the two germline ends. The CDR3: CSVEDHRADPGYNEQFF. The CDR3 DNA is TGCAGCGTTGAAGATCATAGGGCCGATCCGGGCTACAATGAGCAGTTCTTC.

This clone was detected only once. This rearrangement joins TRBV11-3 to TRBJ2-3, with 7 bases that match TRBD2. The junction had 9 bases not matched to a gene; V was cut back by 5 bases and J by 4 bases. This CDR3 comprises 15 residues. From germline, CDR1 is SGHNT and CDR2 YENEEA. The CDR3 DNA follows: TGTGCCAGCAGCCCCAGCGGGGTGTACGCAGATACGCAGTATTTT. This translates into CASSPSGVYADTQYF.

The rearrangement joins TRBV9 to TRBJ2-3; 10 bases fit TRBD1. From germline, CDR1 is SGDLS and CDR2 YYNGEE. Trimming took 2 bases from V and 4 from J; bases not matched to a gene: 4. The CDR3 has 15 amino acids. The CDR3 coding sequence is TGTGCCAGCAGCGTCAAGGACAGGGGGGCAGATACGCAGTATTTT. Translated: CASSVKDRGADTQYF. The entire variable domain, with the rest obtained from reference TRBV9 and TRBJ2-3, is as follows: DSGVTQTPKHLITATGQRVTLRCSPRSGDLSVYWYQQSLDQGLQFLIQYYNGEERAKGNILERFSAQQFPDLHSELNLSSLELGDSALYFCASSVKDRGADTQYFGPGTRLTVL.

V is TRBV4-3 and J is TRBJ1-1; D not resolved. Germline V gene lookup returns CDR1 LGHNA and CDR2 YSLEER. The CDR3 runs to 14 residues. The V end was cut by 7 bases, the J end by 0 bases, with 12 bases between. The CDR3 is CASTSARLNTEAFF. For the CDR3, the DNA is TGCGCCAGCACCTCAGCGCGGCTGAACACTGAAGCTTTCTTT.

The gene calls are TRBV15 and TRBJ2-7; no definite D call. The V and J ends lost 0 bases and 1 base respectively, with 7 bases between them. The CDR3 sequence is 14 residues long. Germline assignment: CDR1 LNHNV and CDR2 YYDKDF (reference sequence). CDR3 loop: CATSREGGSYEQYV. CDR3 bases: TGTGCCACCAGCAGAGAAGGCGGATCCTACGAGCAGTACGTC.

This clone was seen a single time. This chain connects TRBV7-2 to TRBJ2-5; D is ambiguous. V was pared by 4 bases and J by 5 bases, with 8 bases between. Germline V gene data show CDR1 as SGHTA and CDR2 as FQGNSA. CDR3 length equals 12 residues. The CDR3, as DNA: TGTGCCAGCAGCTCTCGTCGGGAGACCCAGTACTTC. Translation: CASSSRRETQYF.

This clone was recorded once. The rearrangement links TRBV28 to TRBJ2-7, with D perhaps assigned TRBD1 or TRBD2 (6 bases each). The V end was cut by 5 bases, the J end by 2 bases, with 13 bases between. The length of the CDR3 is 14 residues. Germline CDR1 and CDR2: MDHEN and SYDVKM. The CDR3 bases are TGTGCCAGCAGTACCCGGGGGCTTACCTACGAGCAGTACTTC. This translates into CASSTRGLTYEQYF.

This chain uses TRBV4-1 with TRBJ2-1, with TRBD2 identical over 8 bases. CDR3 length equals 16 residues. The V gene's germline CDR1 is MGHRA and CDR2 YSYEKL. J lost 0 bases, V lost 6 bases, and 7 bases had no gene match. The CDR3 bases are TGCGCCAGCAGTTCCCTAGCGGGTCTCTCCTACAATGAGCAGTTCTTC. This gives the protein CASSSLAGLSYNEQFF.

This clone was detected once. The genes are TRBV7-2 and TRBJ2-1; TRBD2 agrees at 8 bases. Germline CDR1 SGHTA, CDR2 FQGNSA. This CDR3 is 14 amino acids long. The V segment lost 10 bases and the J segment 5 bases; nucleotides outside the gene matches: 10. CDR3 in DNA: TGTGCCATCGGGGGGGACCTACCTAACAATGAGCAGTTCTTC. Amino acids: CAIGGDLPNNEQFF. Looking up the rest from reference TRBV7-2 and TRBJ2-1 gives the full variable domain: GAGVSQSPSNKVTEKGKDVELRCDPISGHTALYWYRQSLGQGLEFLIYFQGNSAPDKSGLPSDRFSAERTGGSVSTLTIQRTQQEDSAVYLCAIGGDLPNNEQFFGPGTRLTVL.

The CDR3 DNA follows: TGTGCCAGCAGAGCGGGACACACCACCGGGGAGCTGTTTTTT. It is translated as CASRAGHTTGELFF. The rearrangement uses TRBV9 and TRBJ2-2, with a possible D match to TRBD2 (7 bases). From germline, CDR1 is SGDLS and CDR2 YYNGEE. CDR3 length: 14 residues. V gave up 5 bases and J gave up 4 bases, with 12 bases separating them.

The chain recombines TRBV29-1 with TRBJ1-2; D is unclear. Trimming stripped 0 bases from V and 4 bases from J, with 6 bases between. The length of the CDR3 is 12 residues. Per the germline V gene, CDR1 is SQVTM and CDR2 is ANQGSEA. The CDR3 region is CSVEEPVYGYTF. The CDR3 region has the DNA TGCAGCGTTGAAGAACCGGTCTATGGCTACACCTTC.

The rearrangement uses TRBV4-3 and TRBJ1-1; 8 nucleotides agree with TRBD1. Germline CDR1 is LGHNA and CDR2 is YSLEER. CDR3 length: 16 residues. Losses at the gene ends were 6 bases for V and 5 bases for J; bases not matched to a gene: 14. Written as DNA, the CDR3 is TGCGCCAGCAGACTCCGGACAGGGTCGGTTGATACTGAAGCTTTCTTT. Its protein product is CASRLRTGSVDTEAFF.

This clone was seen just once. This chain uses TRBV11-2 with TRBJ1-1, with D unclear. V shed 2 bases and J shed 2 bases, with 9 bases lying between them. This CDR3 region has 14 residues. Germline CDR1 is SGHAT and CDR2 is FQNNGV. The CDR3 spells CASSLPLFNTEAFF. CDR3 bases: TGTGCCAGCAGCTTACCCCTTTTTAACACTGAAGCTTTCTTT. Full variable domain (outside the CDR3, taken from reference TRBV11-2 and TRBJ1-1): EAGVAQSPRYKIIEKRQSVAFWCNPISGHATLYWYQQILGQGPKLLIQFQNNGVVDDSQLPKDRFSAERLKGVDSTLKIQPAKLEDSAVYLCASSLPLFNTEAFFGQGTRLTVV.

This clone occurred once. The CDR3 region has the DNA TGCGCCAGCAGCTCGGAGGGTTTCACTTTTACTAGCACAGATACGCAGTATTTT. It specifies CASSSEGFTFTSTDTQYF. The chain has TRBV5-1 and TRBJ2-3; weak D call: TRBD2 (6 bases). V dropped 3 bases and J dropped 0 bases, with 20 bases sitting between them. This CDR3 is 18 amino acids long. Looked up from germline, CDR1 is SGHRS and CDR2 is YFSETQ.

A single count supports this clone. The chain combines TRBV25-1 with TRBJ1-3, with D tentatively TRBD1 (5 bases). This CDR3 has 16 residues. Germline V gives CDR1 MGHDK, CDR2 SYGVNS. The V end was cut by 5 bases, the J end by 0 bases, with 14 bases between. CDR3 loop: CASSPRQGVSGNTIYF. In DNA form, the CDR3 reads TGTGCCAGCAGTCCCAGGCAGGGAGTCTCTGGAAACACCATATATTTT.

The V call is TRBV11-2, the J call TRBJ2-3; D remains ambiguous. Trimming removed 3 bases from V and 1 base from J, with 14 bases in between. This CDR3 has 16 residues. The V gene's germline CDR1 is SGHAT and CDR2 FQNNGV. The CDR3 loop is CASSFNFRSRTDTQYF. CDR3 sequence (DNA): TGTGCCAGCAGCTTTAATTTTAGATCACGCACAGATACGCAGTATTTT. Full variable domain (outside the CDR3, taken from reference TRBV11-2 and TRBJ2-3): EAGVAQSPRYKIIEKRQSVAFWCNPISGHATLYWYQQILGQGPKLLIQFQNNGVVDDSQLPKDRFSAERLKGVDSTLKIQPAKLEDSAVYLCASSFNFRSRTDTQYFGPGTRLTVL.